These 19 T cell receptor beta chains came from one sample sequenced in a study of Graves' ophthalmopathy and Graves' hyperthyroidism. Amplification from RNA transcripts yielded the TCR beta CDR3 regions. Following a first-round RT-PCR that used HTBI primers, a second-round multiplex PCR was carried out. Via MiXCR, TCRdb re-called the multiplex PCR reads, giving one row per CDR3 protein. There are around 590,000 distinct CDR3 sequences in the sample; less than 40% occur only once, and about 4.6% lies in the top ten. The source material was peripheral blood or thyroid tissue (not recorded which). Receptor source: an adult man with Graves' hyperthyroidism.

This clonotype was detected ten times or more. The chain has TRBV7-2 and TRBJ2-7; 8 nucleotides match TRBD1. The V and J ends lost 5 bases and 0 bases, in that order; junction bases with no gene match: 6. The CDR3 totals 15 residues. Germline-derived CDR1 and CDR2 are SGHTA and FQGNSA. The CDR3 spells CASSGGQGSSYEQYF. The DNA for the CDR3 is TGTGCCAGCAGCGGCGGACAGGGAAGCTCCTACGAGCAGTACTTC.

The chain employs TRBV24-1 and TRBJ2-5; 7 bases map to TRBD1. V lost 3 bases, J lost 5 bases, and 11 bases stayed unmatched. This CDR3 region has 16 residues. Per germline, CDR1 KGHDR and CDR2 SFDVKD. This chain's CDR3 is CATSDARTGRGETQYF. The CDR3, as DNA: TGTGCCACCAGTGATGCAAGGACAGGCCGAGGGGAGACCCAGTACTTC.

This clonotype was picked up a small number of times. The V call is TRBV20-1, the J call TRBJ1-4; D ambiguous. CDR1 DFQATT and CDR2 SNEGSKA come from the germline V gene (reference sequence). V was shortened by 0 bases and J by 12 bases, with 14 bases between the two germline ends. This CDR3 is built from 13 residues. The CDR3 region has the DNA TGCAGTGCTAGAGATGCCCCAAGCGGAGAACTGTTTTTT. Amino acid sequence: CSARDAPSGELFF.

The sample holds many counts of this clonotype. V is TRBV11-2 and J is TRBJ1-6; TRBD1 might be the D (5 bases). This CDR3 spans 15 amino acids. Trimming pared 6 bases from V and 9 bases from J, leaving 18 bases between. CDR1 is SGHAT and CDR2 is FQNNGV in the germline V gene. The CDR3 spells CASSEEGLGGSPLHF. The CDR3 nucleotides read TGTGCCAGCAGTGAGGAGGGGCTCGGTGGTTCACCCCTCCACTTT.

This clonotype came up a few times. V and J are TRBV5-1 and TRBJ1-6; 8 bases agree with TRBD1. Germline values: CDR1 SGHRS, CDR2 YFSETQ. This CDR3 contains 17 residues. Germline trimming cut 3 bases from V and 7 bases from J; bases unmatched to any gene: 12. In nucleotides, the CDR3 is TGCGCCAGCAGCTGGACCGCCGGGACAGGCACAAATTCACCCCTCCACTTT. It specifies CASSWTAGTGTNSPLHF. The full variable domain, its missing parts supplied by reference TRBV5-1 and TRBJ1-6, is KAGVTQTPRYLIKTRGQQVTLSCSPISGHRSVSWYQQTPGQGLQFLFEYFSETQRNKGNFPGRFSGRQFSNSRSEMNVSTLELGDSALYLCASSWTAGTGTNSPLHFGNGTRLTVT.

This clonotype was seen a few times. The rearrangement links TRBV6-5 to TRBJ2-6; D unresolved. Trimming took off 3 bases at V and 0 bases at J, with 12 bases between the two ends. The germline V gene encodes CDR1 MNHEY and CDR2 SVGAGI. CDR3 length: 17 amino acids. The CDR3 nucleotides read TGTGCCAGCAGTTATTCGTGGCAGGACTCTGGGGCCAACGTCCTGACTTTC. Amino acid sequence: CASSYSWQDSGANVLTF.

The chain is built from TRBV25-1 and TRBJ1-2; D is unresolved. The ends were cut back, 6 bases at V and 3 bases at J, with 17 bases in the middle. From germline, CDR1 is MGHDK and CDR2 SYGVNS. The CDR3 length is 15 residues. The CDR3 sequence is CASRPNAGFDYGYTF. The DNA for the CDR3 is TGTGCCAGCAGGCCCAACGCGGGCTTCGACTATGGCTACACCTTC.

This chain uses TRBV10-3 with TRBJ2-5; 7 nucleotides match TRBD2. V shed 3 bases, J shed 7 bases, and the junction held 20 bases outside the gene matches. The CDR3 loop spans 18 amino acids. The germline gives CDR1 ENHRY, CDR2 SYGVKD. The chain's CDR3 is CAISESVNTGEGGVTQYF. The CDR3 DNA sequence: TGTGCCATCAGTGAAAGTGTGAACACCGGGGAGGGAGGGGTGACCCAGTACTTC.

The V and J genes are TRBV29-1 and TRBJ2-7; D gene uncertain. This CDR3 comprises 12 residues. Trimming cost V 4 bases and J 7 bases, with 14 bases left between them. Germline CDR1 is SQVTM and CDR2 is ANQGSEA. CDR3 residues: CSVVFAWDEQYF. The CDR3 nucleotides read TGCAGCGTTGTATTTGCTTGGGATGAGCAGTACTTC.

This clonotype was counted between two and nine times. The gene calls are TRBV7-9 and TRBJ2-7, with 7 bases that match TRBD1. The CDR3 spans 13 residues. V dropped 11 bases and J dropped 4; count of bases not matched to a gene: 11. The V gene's germline CDR1 is SEHNR and CDR2 FQNEAQ (reference sequence). CDR3 bases: TGTGCCTGGAGTCCCAAGGACAGGTACGAGCAGTACTTC. Translation gives CAWSPKDRYEQYF.

About this clonotype itself: Given a much more abundant clone one base away, this may be a read error. The J gene is TRBJ2-7, the V gene TRBV5-5; TRBD2 agrees at 13 bases. The germline V gene encodes CDR1 SGHKS and CDR2 YYEKEE (reference sequence). The CDR3 length is 16 residues. The CDR3 region is CASSLRTSGRSYGQYF. CDR3 nucleotides: TGTGCCAGCAGCCTACGGACTAGCGGGAGATCCTACGGGCAGTACTTC.

At least ten counts were recorded for this clonotype. The chain uses TRBV10-2 and TRBJ1-1, with D possibly being TRBD1 (6 bases). Germline loops: CDR1 WSHSY, CDR2 SAAADI. The V and J ends lost 6 bases and 2 bases respectively, with 10 bases between them. The CDR3 runs 13 residues. In nucleotides, the CDR3 is TGCGCCAGCAGGTTACAGGGAAACACTGAAGCTTTCTTT. This gives the protein CASRLQGNTEAFF.

This chain joins TRBV2 and TRBJ1-2; D not resolved. The V and J ends lost 6 bases and 5 bases respectively, with 16 bases between them. Germline V CDR1 and CDR2: SNHLY, FYNNEI. This CDR3 spans 14 amino acids. CDR3 DNA: TGTGCCAGCAGGCTAGCGGGGTGGGGATATGGCTACACCTTC. Translated: CASRLAGWGYGYTF.

This clonotype was observed many times. The chain carries TRBV2 and TRBJ1-5, with D perhaps TRBD1 (6 bases). Germline assignment: CDR1 SNHLY and CDR2 FYNNEI. Trimming took 1 base from V and 0 from J, leaving 19 bases between them. The CDR3 extends over 19 amino acids. CDR3 nucleotide sequence: TGTGCCAGCAGTGAAGTCGGGTACGGGGGGCGAGGTAGCAATCAGCCCCAGCATTTT. This sequence encodes CASSEVGYGGRGSNQPQHF.

The chain carries TRBV10-3 and TRBJ2-7, with 12 nucleotides matching TRBD2. The J call could be wrong; TRBJ2-1 is a better fit for the DNA end. There are 14 residues in the CDR3. Germline V lookup: CDR1 ENHRY, CDR2 SYGVKD. The CDR3 region has the DNA TGTGCCATCAGCAACTCCGGGACTAGCGGGGAGCAGTTCTTC. It translates to CAISNSGTSGEQFF.

The table lists this clonotype with many counts. The chain uses TRBV9 and TRBJ1-5; 7 bases line up with TRBD1. The ends lost 8 bases at V and 1 base at J; junction bases unmatched: 6. The CDR3 is 14 residues long. Per the germline V gene, CDR1 is SGDLS and CDR2 is YYNGEE. The CDR3 DNA is TGTGCCAGGATGGGACAGTACAGCAATCAGCCCCAGCATTTT. Amino acids: CARMGQYSNQPQHF.

V gene TRBV12-3 or TRBV12-4 combines with J gene TRBJ1-6; D possibly corresponds to TRBD1 (5 bases). The CDR3 extends over 13 amino acids. Trimming left V 5 bases short and J 6 bases short, with 8 bases between. This CDR3 is CASSEGANSPLHF. CDR3 nucleotides: TGTGCCAGCAGTGAAGGGGCTAATTCACCCCTCCACTTT.

Ten or more counts support this clonotype. The CDR3 DNA sequence: TGTGCCAGCAGTATCCCACACAGGGGGAACACCGGGGAGCTGTTTTTT. Protein product: CASSIPHRGNTGELFF. The chain uses TRBV5-4 and TRBJ2-2; 7 positions match TRBD1. The trim removed 5 bases at V and 1 base at J, leaving 8 bases unmatched. This CDR3 is built from 16 residues. CDR1 SGHNT and CDR2 YYREEE come from the germline V gene (reference sequence).

To note about this clonotype: At one boundary the junction diverges from the germline segment, which might be a read error. The chain links TRBV5-1 to TRBJ1-1; 7 bases align to TRBD1. The CDR3 totals 16 residues. Germline CDR1 SGHRS, CDR2 YFSETQ. In DNA, the CDR3 is TGCGCCAGCAGCTTGGAACCGGGACAGCTAAACACTGAAGCTCTCTTT. Amino acids: CASSLEPGQLNTEALF.